These 17 T cell receptor beta chains were sequenced from one sample in a study of blood T cell repertoires in COVID-19. Using immunoSEQ multiplex PCR, the repertoire was profiled, and TCRdb retains in-frame clones only, with some absent. This sample carries about 520,000 clones, 80% to 90% of them seen once, and the ten largest clones take approximately 3.2%. The sequenced sample was peripheral blood. These receptors all come from a human donor in a cohort sampled during active COVID-19.

The chain carries TRBV5-4 and TRBJ1-6; 8 nucleotides match TRBD1. The germline CDR1 and CDR2 sequences are SGHNT and YYREEE (reference sequence). The CDR3 is 15 amino acids. Trimming took 1 base from V and 7 from J; bases not matched to a gene: 4. The CDR3 DNA reads as TGTGCCAGCAGCTTGACAGGGGGGGAAAATTCACCCCTCCACTTT. This translates into CASSLTGGENSPLHF.

V usage is TRBV28 and J usage is TRBJ1-2; tentatively, D is TRBD1 (6 bases). The CDR3 is made up of 11 amino acids. The V end lost 11 bases, the J end lost 9 bases, and 16 bases lay between the germline ends. Per germline, CDR1 MDHEN and CDR2 SYDVKM. CDR3 bases: TGTGCCGGCCAACAGGGCTGGCGCTACACCTTC. Amino acid sequence: CAGQQGWRYTF.

This chain joins TRBV27 and TRBJ2-4; weak D call: TRBD1 (5 bases). V lost 4 bases and J lost 2, with 15 bases in between. Germline V gives CDR1 MNHEY, CDR2 SMNVEV (reference sequence). CDR3 length equals 16 residues. The CDR3, as DNA: TGTGCCAGCAGTTCCCTGACAGACCGTACCAAAAACATTCAGTACTTC. Protein: CASSSLTDRTKNIQYF.

The V call is TRBV18, the J call TRBJ2-2; D remains unclear. This CDR3 region has 15 residues. CDR1 and CDR2 (germline): KGHSH, LQKENI. With 6 bases removed from V and 1 base from J, the gap between germline ends came to 12 bases. DNA of the CDR3: TGTGCCAGCTCCCCCACCTGGCAGAACACCGGGGAGCTGTTTTTT. Protein product: CASSPTWQNTGELFF.

The CDR3 is CASSPDGQRYNEQFF. The CDR3 nucleotides are TGTGCCAGCTCACCCGACGGACAGAGGTACAATGAGCAGTTCTTC. V is TRBV18 and J is TRBJ2-1, with TRBD1 as a possible D gene (6 bases). V was cut by 3 bases and J by 4 bases, with 13 bases left in between. Germline loops: CDR1 KGHSH, CDR2 LQKENI. The CDR3 is 15 amino acids.

The chain couples TRBV29-1 to TRBJ1-1; D gene unclear. Trimming stripped 4 bases from V and 1 base from J, with 7 bases between. The germline V gene has CDR1 SQVTM and CDR2 ANQGSEA. The CDR3 totals 12 residues. The CDR3 DNA sequence: TGCAGCGTTGTACAGCCGAACACTGAAGCTTTCTTT. This encodes CSVVQPNTEAFF.

The chain recombines TRBV2 with TRBJ2-5, with TRBD1 as a possible D gene (5 bases). From germline, CDR1 is SNHLY and CDR2 FYNNEI. The CDR3 totals 12 residues. The V gene lost 6 bases and the J gene lost 5 bases, with 10 bases spanning the gap. The CDR3 reads CASRDTTETQYF. CDR3 in DNA: TGTGCCAGCAGGGACACCACGGAGACCCAGTACTTC.

The chain has TRBV5-1 and TRBJ2-3; 12 bases agree with TRBD2. V gave up 3 bases and J gave up 1 base; unmatched junction bases: 3. The germline gives CDR1 SGHRS, CDR2 YFSETQ. The CDR3 covers 16 residues. The CDR3 region is CASSSRLAGGTDTQYF. DNA of the CDR3: TGCGCCAGCAGCTCCCGACTAGCGGGAGGCACAGATACGCAGTATTTT.

The rearrangement uses TRBV7-9 and TRBJ1-1, with TRBD1 matching over 7 bases. CDR1 SEHNR and CDR2 FQNEAQ come from the germline V gene (reference sequence). This CDR3 contains 14 residues. V dropped 6 bases and J dropped 7; count of bases not matched to a gene: 11. This CDR3 reads CASRPTGSVSEAFF. In DNA, the CDR3 is TGTGCCAGCAGACCGACAGGGTCGGTCAGTGAAGCTTTCTTT.

The genes are TRBV19 and TRBJ1-6; a weak D match, TRBD1 (6 bases). CDR1 LNHDA and CDR2 SQIVND come from the germline V gene (reference sequence). The CDR3 extends over 13 amino acids. Trimming took off 5 bases at V and 10 bases at J, with 12 bases between the two ends. CDR3 amino acids: CASSRGGWSPLHF. Here the CDR3 DNA reads TGTGCCAGTAGTCGGGGGGGCTGGTCACCCCTCCACTTT.

J is TRBJ1-1 and V is TRBV19; TRBD1 is a possible D gene (5 bases). In germline, CDR1 is LNHDA, CDR2 SQIVND (reference sequence). The CDR3 contains 14 residues. Trimming removed 3 bases at V and 4 bases at J, with 12 bases between. The CDR3 nucleotides read TGTGCCAGTAGTATCACTTGGGGGGGCACTGAAGCTTTCTTT. Translating it yields CASSITWGGTEAFF.

CDR3 in amino acids: CASRATTGESQPQHF. CDR3 DNA sequence: TGTGCCAGCAGAGCCACGACAGGGGAAAGCCAGCCCCAGCATTTT. The chain recombines TRBV6-5 with TRBJ1-5; 8 bases are a match to TRBD1. V shed 6 bases, J shed 7 bases, and the junction held 11 bases outside the gene matches. The CDR3 consists of 15 residues. Germline V gene sequence: CDR1 MNHEY, CDR2 SVGAGI.

This clone came up once. The chain recombines TRBV3-1 (or the pseudogene TRBV3-2) with TRBJ2-1, with D hard to call. CDR1 is LGHDT and CDR2 is YNNKEL in the germline V gene (reference sequence). There are 13 residues in the CDR3. V lost 1 base and J 8 bases, leaving 9 bases between the germline ends. The CDR3 loop is CASSQAGLDEQFF. The CDR3 coding sequence is TGTGCCAGCAGCCAAGCAGGCCTCGATGAGCAGTTCTTC.

The chain is built from TRBV4-1 and TRBJ1-6; maybe TRBD1 (6 bases). Trimming cost V 2 bases and J 5 bases, with 10 bases left between them. Germline V gene sequence: CDR1 MGHRA, CDR2 YSYEKL. The CDR3 runs to 15 residues. The CDR3 is CASSQLDRDNSPLHF. The CDR3 nucleotides read TGCGCCAGCAGCCAATTGGACAGAGATAATTCACCCCTCCACTTT.

V and J are TRBV7-8 and TRBJ2-7; TRBD2 aligns across 9 bases. Per the germline V gene, CDR1 is SGHVS and CDR2 is FQNEAQ. There are 15 residues in the CDR3. Trimming removed 5 bases from V and 7 bases from J; junction bases left unmatched: 12. CDR3 sequence reads: CASSRRAGGPGEQYF. CDR3 DNA: TGTGCCAGCAGCCGCCGGGCGGGAGGGCCGGGTGAGCAGTACTTC.

The J gene is TRBJ2-3, the V gene TRBV9, with D possibly being TRBD1 (6 bases). Trimming left V 4 bases short and J 1 base short, with 13 bases between. Germline V gene lookup returns CDR1 SGDLS and CDR2 YYNGEE. The CDR3 spans 15 residues. In DNA, the CDR3 is TGTGCCAGCAGCACCCGGACAGTTCGCACAGATACGCAGTATTTT. Its protein product is CASSTRTVRTDTQYF.

The chain joins TRBV18 to TRBJ2-1, with TRBD2 matching 7 bases. The germline gives CDR1 KGHSH, CDR2 LQKENI. The CDR3 totals 15 residues. The ends lost 6 bases at V and 7 bases at J; junction bases unmatched: 12. The CDR3 region has the DNA TGTGCCAGCTCTCTAACGTGGGGGGGACGGAATGAGCAGTTCTTC. Amino acids: CASSLTWGGRNEQFF.